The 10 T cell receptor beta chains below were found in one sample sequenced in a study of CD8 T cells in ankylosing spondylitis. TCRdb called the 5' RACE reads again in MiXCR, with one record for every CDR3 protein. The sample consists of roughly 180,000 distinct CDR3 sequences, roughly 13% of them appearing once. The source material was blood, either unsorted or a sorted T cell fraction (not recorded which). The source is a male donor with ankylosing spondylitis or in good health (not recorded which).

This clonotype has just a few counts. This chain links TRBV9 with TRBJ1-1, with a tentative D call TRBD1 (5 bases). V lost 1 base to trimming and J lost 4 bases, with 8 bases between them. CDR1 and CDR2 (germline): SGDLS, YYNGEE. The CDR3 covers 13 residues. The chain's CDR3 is CASSVQRGTEAFF. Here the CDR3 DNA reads TGTGCCAGCAGCGTACAAAGGGGCACTGAAGCTTTCTTT.

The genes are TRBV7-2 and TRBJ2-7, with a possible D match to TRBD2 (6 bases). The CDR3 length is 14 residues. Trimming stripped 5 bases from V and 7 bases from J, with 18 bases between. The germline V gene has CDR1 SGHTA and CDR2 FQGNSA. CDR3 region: CASSDSGLLLEQYF. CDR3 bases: TGTGCCAGCAGCGATTCGGGACTCCTTTTGGAGCAGTACTTC.

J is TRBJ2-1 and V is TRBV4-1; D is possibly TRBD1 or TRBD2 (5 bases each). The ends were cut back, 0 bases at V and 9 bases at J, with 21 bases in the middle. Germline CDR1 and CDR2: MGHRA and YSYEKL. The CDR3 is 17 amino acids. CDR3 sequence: CASSQDKGDLVYGEQFF. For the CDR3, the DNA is TGCGCCAGCAGCCAAGATAAAGGGGACCTGGTTTACGGTGAGCAGTTCTTC.

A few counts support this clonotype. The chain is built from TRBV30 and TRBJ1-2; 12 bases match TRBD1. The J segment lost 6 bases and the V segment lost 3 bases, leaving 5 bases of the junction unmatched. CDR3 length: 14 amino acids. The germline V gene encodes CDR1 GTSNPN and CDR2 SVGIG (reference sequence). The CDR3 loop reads CAWSPGQGADGYTF. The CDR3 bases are TGTGCCTGGAGCCCGGGACAGGGGGCCGATGGCTACACCTTC.

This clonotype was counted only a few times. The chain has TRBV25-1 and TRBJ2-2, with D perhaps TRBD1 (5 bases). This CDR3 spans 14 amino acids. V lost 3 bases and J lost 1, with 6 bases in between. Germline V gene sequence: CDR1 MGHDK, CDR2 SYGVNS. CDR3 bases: TGTGCCAGCAGTGACGACAGGAACACCGGGGAGCTGTTTTTT. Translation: CASSDDRNTGELFF.

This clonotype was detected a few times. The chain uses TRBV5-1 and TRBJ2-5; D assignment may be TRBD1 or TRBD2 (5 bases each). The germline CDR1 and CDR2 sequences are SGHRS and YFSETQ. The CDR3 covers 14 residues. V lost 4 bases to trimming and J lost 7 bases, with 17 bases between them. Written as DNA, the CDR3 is TGCGCCAGCAGCCCGGGGACCGGCGAGGGGACCCAGTACTTC. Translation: CASSPGTGEGTQYF.

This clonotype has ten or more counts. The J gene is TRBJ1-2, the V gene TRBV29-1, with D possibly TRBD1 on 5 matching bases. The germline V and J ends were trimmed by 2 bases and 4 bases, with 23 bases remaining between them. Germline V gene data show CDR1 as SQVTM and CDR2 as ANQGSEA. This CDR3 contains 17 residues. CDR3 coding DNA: TGCAGCGTTGAATGTGATCCACCCCGGCAGGGCGTCTATGGCTACACCTTC. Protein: CSVECDPPRQGVYGYTF.

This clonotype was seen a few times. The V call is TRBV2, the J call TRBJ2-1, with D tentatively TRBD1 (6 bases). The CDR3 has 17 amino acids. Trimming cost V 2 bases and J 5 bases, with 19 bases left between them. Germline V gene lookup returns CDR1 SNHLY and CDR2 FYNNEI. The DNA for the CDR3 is TGTGCCAGCAGTGAACCCCGGGACACCAGAAAGAACAATGAGCAGTTCTTC. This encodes CASSEPRDTRKNNEQFF.

The CDR3 bases are TGTGCCAGCAGGACCCTGACCCAAAGAACGGAGACCCAGTACTTC. Its translation is CASRTLTQRTETQYF. The chain is built from TRBV27 and TRBJ2-5; D unresolved. The V and J ends lost 6 bases and 5 bases respectively, with 19 bases between them. This CDR3 is built from 15 residues. The germline V gene encodes CDR1 MNHEY and CDR2 SMNVEV (reference sequence).

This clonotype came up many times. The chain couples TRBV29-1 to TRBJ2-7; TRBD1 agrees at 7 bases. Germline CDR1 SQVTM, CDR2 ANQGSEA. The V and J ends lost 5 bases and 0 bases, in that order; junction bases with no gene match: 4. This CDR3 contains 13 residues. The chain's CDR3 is CSVTRDSSYEQYF. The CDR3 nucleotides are TGCAGCGTTACCCGGGACAGCTCCTACGAGCAGTACTTC.